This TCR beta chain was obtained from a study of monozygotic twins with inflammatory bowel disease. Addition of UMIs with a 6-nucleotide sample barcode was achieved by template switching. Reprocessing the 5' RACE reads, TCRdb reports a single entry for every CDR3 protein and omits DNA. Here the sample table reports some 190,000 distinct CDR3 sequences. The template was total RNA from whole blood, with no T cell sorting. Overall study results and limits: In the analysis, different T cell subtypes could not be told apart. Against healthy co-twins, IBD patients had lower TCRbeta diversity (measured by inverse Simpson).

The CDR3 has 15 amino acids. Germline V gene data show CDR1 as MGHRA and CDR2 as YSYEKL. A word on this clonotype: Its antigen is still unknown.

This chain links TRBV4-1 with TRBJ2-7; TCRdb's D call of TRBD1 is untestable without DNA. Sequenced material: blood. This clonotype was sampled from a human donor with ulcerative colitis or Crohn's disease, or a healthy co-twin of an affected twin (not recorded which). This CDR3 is CASSQTTGWNYEQYF.